This TCR beta chain appears in the sequencing data of a study of CD8+ T cells in alopecia areata. Treatment defined: oral pan-JAK inhibitor, 5-10 mg twice daily. RNA, once extracted, was reverse transcribed into cDNA for use as the sequencing template. TCRdb's copy holds only in-frame clones and misses some; the assay was immunoSEQ multiplex PCR. The repertoire holds about 190,000 clones, roughly 66% seen once, with just over 1% in the top ten. Only a few counts were recorded for this clone. Germline CDR1 reads LNHDA; CDR2 reads SQIVND (reference sequence). Trimming took off 3 bases at V and 14 bases at J, with 17 bases between the two ends. The CDR3 contains 13 residues.

Sequenced material: CD4+ T cells sorted from blood, taken at week 24, from a patient treated with tofacitinib. The source of this sequence is a human donor with alopecia areata. V gene TRBV19 combines with J gene TRBJ2-4, with D perhaps being TRBD1 or TRBD2 (5 bases each). CDR3: CASSIPPGQGKYF. The CDR3 DNA follows: TGTGCCAGTAGTATTCCGCCGGGGCAGGGAAAGTACTTC. Full variable domain (remainder filled in from reference TRBV19 and TRBJ2-4): DGGITQSPKYLFRKEGQNVTLSCEQNLNHDAMYWYRQDPGQGLRLIYYSQIVNDFQKGDIAEGYSVSREKKESFPLTVTSAQKNPTAFYLCASSIPPGQGKYFGAGTRLSVL.